The sequence of this T cell receptor (beta chain) was determined in a study of response to subunit inactivated influenza vaccine. A single record per CDR3 protein comes from TCRdb applying MiXCR to the RT-PCR reads. The data contain roughly 540,000 distinct CDR3 sequences, roughly 25% of them seen just once; the ten biggest clones take up 2.8%. Between the trimmed V and J ends, which lost 6 bases and 3 bases, there was a span of 12 bases. Germline loops: CDR1 SQVTM, CDR2 ANQGSEA. The CDR3 contains 12 residues. In addition, the sample was reused for a study of T cells expressing NK-cell markers. As reported in that work: UMI-tagged 5'RACE template switching yielded the TCR beta cDNA.

The J gene is TRBJ2-7, the V gene TRBV29-1; no clear D gene. The sample was CD4+ T cells sorted from PBMCs, taken roughly 12 days after vaccination. This clonotype was obtained from a middle-aged man who received an inactivated influenza vaccine. DNA of the CDR3: TGCAGCGTAGGGCACCAAAACTACGAGCAGTACTTC. This gives the protein CSVGHQNYEQYF.